The next 20 T cell receptor beta chains were all read from a single sample in a study of blood T cell repertoires in COVID-19. Assay used: immunoSEQ multiplex PCR; TCRdb lists only in-frame clones, some missing. The sample contains 60,000 to 75,000 clones, 80% to 90% of which appear only once. Sequencing was carried out using peripheral blood. The receptors derive from a man aged 50 to 60 with active COVID-19.

The chain links TRBV12-3 or TRBV12-4 to TRBJ1-5, with D perhaps TRBD1 (5 bases). The germline V and J ends were trimmed by 6 bases and 5 bases, with 11 bases remaining between them. The CDR3 contains 13 residues. As DNA, the CDR3 is TGTGCCAGCAGGAGGGACTCCTATCAGCCCCAGCATTTT. It yields the protein CASRRDSYQPQHF.

This chain uses TRBV7-9 with TRBJ2-1; 14 positions match TRBD2. The V gene's germline CDR1 is SEHNR and CDR2 FQNEAQ (reference sequence). V trimming: 5 bases; J trimming: 7 bases; junction bases outside the gene matches: 7. The CDR3 extends over 16 amino acids. The CDR3 DNA reads TGTGCCAGCAGCCCGAGGGGACTAGCGGGAGTGAATGAGCAGTTCTTC. This sequence encodes CASSPRGLAGVNEQFF.

The chain has TRBV5-6 and TRBJ1-3; perhaps TRBD1 as D (6 bases). This CDR3 comprises 16 residues. In germline, CDR1 is SGHDT, CDR2 YYEEEE. V lost 4 bases and J 0 bases, leaving 14 bases between the germline ends. CDR3 sequence: CASSRRGANSGNTIYF. The CDR3 nucleotides read TGTGCCAGCAGCAGACGGGGGGCGAACTCTGGAAACACCATATATTTT.

The chain employs TRBV27 and TRBJ1-5; TRBD1 is a possible D gene (5 bases). The ends were cut back, 5 bases at V and 11 bases at J, with 22 bases in the middle. Germline CDR1 MNHEY, CDR2 SMNVEV (reference sequence). The CDR3 runs to 15 residues. The DNA of the CDR3 is TGTGCCAGCAGTCTTACGGACACTGGCCTTATCGCCCAGCATTTT. Protein product: CASSLTDTGLIAQHF.

J is TRBJ1-5 and V is TRBV5-5; TRBD1 agrees at 9 bases. The CDR3 is made up of 16 amino acids. Trimming took 0 bases from V and 3 from J; bases not matched to a gene: 4. Germline V gives CDR1 SGHKS, CDR2 YYEKEE (reference sequence). The DNA of the CDR3 is TGTGCCAGCAGCTTGGTCGGACAGGGGATCAATCAGCCCCAGCATTTT. Translating it yields CASSLVGQGINQPQHF.

There are a few counts of this clone. J is TRBJ1-5 and V is TRBV4-2; TRBD1 agrees at 8 bases. The CDR3 is 18 residues long. The germline V gene encodes CDR1 LGHNA and CDR2 YNFKEQ. Trimming took 1 base from V and 0 from J; bases not matched to a gene: 8. The CDR3 loop is CASSQVLNRGISNQPQHF. For the CDR3, the DNA is TGTGCCAGCAGCCAAGTCCTAAACAGGGGGATTAGCAATCAGCCCCAGCATTTT.

The chain couples TRBV9 to TRBJ2-7; no clear D gene. CDR1 is SGDLS and CDR2 is YYNGEE in the germline V gene. The CDR3 consists of 11 residues. Trimming shortened V by 0 bases and J by 5 bases, and 3 bases separated the two germline ends. In DNA, the CDR3 is TGTGCCAGCAGCGTAGTTAACGAGCAGTACTTC. It translates to CASSVVNEQYF. Using reference TRBV9 and TRBJ2-7 for the parts outside the CDR3, the full variable domain is DSGVTQTPKHLITATGQRVTLRCSPRSGDLSVYWYQQSLDQGLQFLIQYYNGEERAKGNILERFSAQQFPDLHSELNLSSLELGDSALYFCASSVVNEQYFGPGTRLTVT.

The V and J genes are TRBV7-2 and TRBJ2-1; 9 bases map to TRBD2. The junction had 11 bases not matched to a gene; V was cut back by 6 bases and J by 8 bases. Germline V gene sequence: CDR1 SGHTA, CDR2 FQGNSA. This CDR3 is built from 15 residues. The CDR3 DNA sequence: TGTGCCAGCAGGCGCGCTGGCGGGGGGGCCCATGAGCAGTTCTTC. Protein sequence: CASRRAGGGAHEQFF.

The CDR3 DNA reads as TGTGCCAGCAGCGAATATAGCGGGAGGCCAGATACGCAGTATTTT. This encodes CASSEYSGRPDTQYF. The J gene is TRBJ2-3, the V gene TRBV7-2; TRBD2 aligns across 10 bases. V was pared by 5 bases and J by 4 bases, with 6 bases of the junction left unmatched. The CDR3 is 15 amino acids. Germline V gives CDR1 SGHTA, CDR2 FQGNSA.

This chain joins TRBV14 and TRBJ2-2; TRBD2 agrees at 8 bases. V trimming: 4 bases; J trimming: 1 base; junction bases outside the gene matches: 5. The CDR3 is made up of 16 amino acids. CDR1 is SGHDN and CDR2 is FVKESK in the germline V gene. As DNA, the CDR3 is TGTGCCAGCAGCCGCCTGCTAGCGGGGAACACCGGGGAGCTGTTTTTT. Protein product: CASSRLLAGNTGELFF.

CDR3 in DNA: TGTGCCAGCAGTGAAGCGCAATGGGGGCGCGCAGATACGCAGTATTTT. The encoded protein is CASSEAQWGRADTQYF. The chain couples TRBV2 to TRBJ2-3; possible D gene TRBD1, 6 bases. With 0 bases removed from V and 4 bases from J, the gap between germline ends came to 14 bases. Germline CDR1 reads SNHLY; CDR2 reads FYNNEI. CDR3 length: 16 residues.

This chain connects TRBV28 to TRBJ2-7, with a possible D match to TRBD2 (5 bases). Trimming removed 6 bases from V and 3 bases from J, with 9 bases in between. The CDR3 contains 12 residues. Germline CDR1 is MDHEN and CDR2 is SYDVKM. The CDR3 loop is CASSPGIYEQYF. In nucleotides, the CDR3 is TGTGCCAGCAGCCCGGGAATCTACGAGCAGTACTTC.

The CDR3 sequence: CASAGDVTGELFF. The CDR3 DNA reads TGTGCCAGCGCGGGAGATGTTACCGGGGAGCTGTTTTTT. The chain joins TRBV2 to TRBJ2-2; 7 bases match TRBD2. J was trimmed by 5 bases and V by 8 bases; bases with no gene match: 5. The CDR3 consists of 13 residues. Germline assignment: CDR1 SNHLY and CDR2 FYNNEI. Together with reference TRBV2 and TRBJ2-2, the CDR3 gives the full variable domain: EPEVTQTPSHQVTQMGQEVILRCVPISNHLYFYWYRQILGQKVEFLVSFYNNEISEKSEIFDDQFSVERPDGSNFTLKIRSTKLEDSAMYFCASAGDVTGELFFGEGSRLTVL.

The V gene is TRBV7-9, the J gene TRBJ2-1; the match to TRBD2 covers 8 bases. V lost 1 base and J lost 7; bases outside the gene matches: 6. The CDR3 runs to 15 residues. The germline CDR1 and CDR2 sequences are SEHNR and FQNEAQ (reference sequence). This chain's CDR3 is CASSLDGGARNEQFF. CDR3 DNA: TGTGCCAGCAGCTTAGACGGGGGGGCCAGGAATGAGCAGTTCTTC.

The count of this clone is one. The V and J genes are TRBV5-1 and TRBJ2-1; 10 positions agree with TRBD2. The germline V gene encodes CDR1 SGHRS and CDR2 YFSETQ. The V segment lost 3 bases and the J segment 6 bases; nucleotides outside the gene matches: 6. This CDR3 has 15 residues. CDR3 region: CASSSSGRDVNEQFF. CDR3 in DNA: TGCGCCAGCAGCTCTAGCGGGAGAGATGTCAATGAGCAGTTCTTC.

The gene calls are TRBV7-2 and TRBJ2-1; 9 nucleotides align to TRBD2. This CDR3 contains 17 residues. Trimming removed 4 bases from V and 0 bases from J; junction bases left unmatched: 7. Germline V gene lookup returns CDR1 SGHTA and CDR2 FQGNSA. CDR3 loop: CASSSPSGISSYNEQFF. In DNA, the CDR3 is TGTGCCAGCAGCTCACCTAGCGGGATAAGCTCCTACAATGAGCAGTTCTTC.

V is TRBV19 and J is TRBJ1-1; a possible D gene is TRBD1 (6 bases). CDR3 length equals 17 residues. The V gene's germline CDR1 is LNHDA and CDR2 SQIVND (reference sequence). V dropped 5 bases and J dropped 5 bases, with 24 bases sitting between them. The CDR3, as DNA: TGTGCCAGTAGTTCTGTTCCCGGGACAAGGTTGAGGACTGAAGCTTTCTTT. Translated: CASSSVPGTRLRTEAFF.

The V and J genes are TRBV5-1 and TRBJ2-7; 9 nucleotides line up with TRBD1. J gave up 3 bases and V 1 base, and 5 bases lay outside the gene matches. Germline CDR1 SGHRS, CDR2 YFSETQ. The CDR3 length is 15 residues. The CDR3: CASSLNSGQGYEQYF. The CDR3 DNA is TGCGCCAGCAGCTTGAATTCGGGACAGGGCTACGAGCAGTACTTC.

To note about this clone: One end of the junction does not line up with germline, which may come from a read error. The chain carries TRBV3-1 (or the pseudogene TRBV3-2) and TRBJ2-7; no definite D call. Germline V gene data show CDR1 as LGHDT and CDR2 as YNNKEL (reference sequence). This CDR3 is built from 12 residues. The CDR3 DNA follows: TGTGCCAGCAGCCAACGCCACTACGCGCAGTACTTC. It is translated as CASSQRHYAQYF.

V usage is TRBV5-1 and J usage is TRBJ2-1; TRBD1 aligns across 8 bases. The junction had 11 bases not matched to a gene; V was cut back by 5 bases and J by 7 bases. This CDR3 region has 15 residues. Germline CDR1 is SGHRS and CDR2 is YFSETQ. The CDR3 spells CASRLDRGGGNEQFF. In DNA, the CDR3 is TGCGCCAGCAGACTCGACAGGGGAGGTGGTAATGAGCAGTTCTTC.